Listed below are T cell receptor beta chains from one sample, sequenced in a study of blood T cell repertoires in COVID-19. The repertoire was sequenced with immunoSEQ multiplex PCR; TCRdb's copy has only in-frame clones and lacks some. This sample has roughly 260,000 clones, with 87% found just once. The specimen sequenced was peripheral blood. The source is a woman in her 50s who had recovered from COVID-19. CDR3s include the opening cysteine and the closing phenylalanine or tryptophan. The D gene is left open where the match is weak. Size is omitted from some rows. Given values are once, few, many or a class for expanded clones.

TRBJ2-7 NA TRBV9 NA TGTGCCAGCAGCGTCCTTGTATTCCCCTACGAGCAGTACTTC CASSVLVFPYEQYF
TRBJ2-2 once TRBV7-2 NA TGTGCCAGCAGCTTAGATTCCAGGGTATGGAGAGTGGCCGGGGAGCTGTTTTTT CASSLDSRVWRVAGELFF
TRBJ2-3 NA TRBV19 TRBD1 TGTGCCAGTAGTATAGGGCGGGACAGGGTGTTAGATACGCAGTATTTT CASSIGRDRVLDTQYF
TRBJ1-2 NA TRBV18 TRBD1 TGTGCCAGCTCACCCCTTGGGACCGGGACAGGGGTGACTAACTATGGCTACACCTTC CASSPLGTGTGVTNYGYTF
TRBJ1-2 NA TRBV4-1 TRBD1 TGCGCCAGCAGCCAAGAGACAGGGAAAGGTGGCTACACCTTC CASSQETGKGGYTF
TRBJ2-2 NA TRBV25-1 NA TGTGCCAGCAGTGAATCTGAGAAGGGGCACACCGGGGAGCTGTTTTTT CASSESEKGHTGELFF
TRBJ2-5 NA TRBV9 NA TGTGCCAGCAGCGTAGTCGGGGAAATCCAAGAGACCCAGTACTTC CASSVVGEIQETQYF
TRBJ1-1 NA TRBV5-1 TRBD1 TGCGCCAGCCACCGGGGGGACAGGGGGCGCGGGACTGAAGCTTTCTTT CASHRGDRGRGTEAFF
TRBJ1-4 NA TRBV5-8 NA TGTGCCAGCAGCCGAGGGACAAATGGGGGTGAAAAACTGTTTTTT CASSRGTNGGEKLFF
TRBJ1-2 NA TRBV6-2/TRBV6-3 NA TGTGCCAGCAGTTGGAGGACAGAAGGTGGCTACACCTTC CASSWRTEGGYTF
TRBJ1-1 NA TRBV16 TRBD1 TGTGCCAGCAGCCAACTGGGGACAGGGTTGGGGGGCACTGAAGCTTTCTTT CASSQLGTGLGGTEAFF
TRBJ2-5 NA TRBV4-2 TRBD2 TGTGCCAGCAGCCAAGATCTAGCGGAAGAGACCCAGTACTTC CASSQDLAEETQYF
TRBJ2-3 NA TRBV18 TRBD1 TGTGCCAGCTCTCAGACAGGGGGCGGTGCAGATACGCAGTATTTT CASSQTGGGADTQYF
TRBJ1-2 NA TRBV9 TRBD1 TGTGCCAGCAGCCAGGGACAGTCCTATGGCTACACCTTC CASSQGQSYGYTF
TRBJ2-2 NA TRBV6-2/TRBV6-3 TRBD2 TGTGCCAGCAGTTGGGGACTAGCGGCCGGGGAGCTGTTTTTT CASSWGLAAGELFF
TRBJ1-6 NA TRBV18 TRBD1 TGTGCCAGCTCACCAAGGGACAGCGGGAATTCACCCCTCCACTTT CASSPRDSGNSPLHF
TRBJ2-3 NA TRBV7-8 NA TGTGCCAGCAGCTTAAACAGGGTAGGCACAGATACGCAGTATTTT CASSLNRVGTDTQYF
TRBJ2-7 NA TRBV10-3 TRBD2 TGTGCCATCAGTGAGAGGGTGTCTAGCGGGGGTGGGGCCAACGAGCAGTACTTC CAISERVSSGGGANEQYF
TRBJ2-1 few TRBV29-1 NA TGCAGCGTGTACCTCGGGGAGAATGAGCAGTTCTTC CSVYLGENEQFF
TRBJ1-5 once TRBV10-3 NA TGTGCCATCAGTGCGCAAGTAGATAGCAATCAGCCCCAGCATTTT CAISAQVDSNQPQHF
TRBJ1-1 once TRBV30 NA TGTGCCTGGAGATTTCCCCGTGGGCAATTTAAAAAAGCTTTCTTT CAWRFPRGQFKKAFF
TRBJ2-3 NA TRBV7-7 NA TGTGCTAGCAGCTTGTCGGCCGCGGGTACGCAGTATTTT CASSLSAAGTQYF
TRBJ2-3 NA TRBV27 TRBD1 TGTGCCAGCAGTCTTTTGACAGGGGGGAACAGGGATACGCAGTATTTT CASSLLTGGNRDTQYF